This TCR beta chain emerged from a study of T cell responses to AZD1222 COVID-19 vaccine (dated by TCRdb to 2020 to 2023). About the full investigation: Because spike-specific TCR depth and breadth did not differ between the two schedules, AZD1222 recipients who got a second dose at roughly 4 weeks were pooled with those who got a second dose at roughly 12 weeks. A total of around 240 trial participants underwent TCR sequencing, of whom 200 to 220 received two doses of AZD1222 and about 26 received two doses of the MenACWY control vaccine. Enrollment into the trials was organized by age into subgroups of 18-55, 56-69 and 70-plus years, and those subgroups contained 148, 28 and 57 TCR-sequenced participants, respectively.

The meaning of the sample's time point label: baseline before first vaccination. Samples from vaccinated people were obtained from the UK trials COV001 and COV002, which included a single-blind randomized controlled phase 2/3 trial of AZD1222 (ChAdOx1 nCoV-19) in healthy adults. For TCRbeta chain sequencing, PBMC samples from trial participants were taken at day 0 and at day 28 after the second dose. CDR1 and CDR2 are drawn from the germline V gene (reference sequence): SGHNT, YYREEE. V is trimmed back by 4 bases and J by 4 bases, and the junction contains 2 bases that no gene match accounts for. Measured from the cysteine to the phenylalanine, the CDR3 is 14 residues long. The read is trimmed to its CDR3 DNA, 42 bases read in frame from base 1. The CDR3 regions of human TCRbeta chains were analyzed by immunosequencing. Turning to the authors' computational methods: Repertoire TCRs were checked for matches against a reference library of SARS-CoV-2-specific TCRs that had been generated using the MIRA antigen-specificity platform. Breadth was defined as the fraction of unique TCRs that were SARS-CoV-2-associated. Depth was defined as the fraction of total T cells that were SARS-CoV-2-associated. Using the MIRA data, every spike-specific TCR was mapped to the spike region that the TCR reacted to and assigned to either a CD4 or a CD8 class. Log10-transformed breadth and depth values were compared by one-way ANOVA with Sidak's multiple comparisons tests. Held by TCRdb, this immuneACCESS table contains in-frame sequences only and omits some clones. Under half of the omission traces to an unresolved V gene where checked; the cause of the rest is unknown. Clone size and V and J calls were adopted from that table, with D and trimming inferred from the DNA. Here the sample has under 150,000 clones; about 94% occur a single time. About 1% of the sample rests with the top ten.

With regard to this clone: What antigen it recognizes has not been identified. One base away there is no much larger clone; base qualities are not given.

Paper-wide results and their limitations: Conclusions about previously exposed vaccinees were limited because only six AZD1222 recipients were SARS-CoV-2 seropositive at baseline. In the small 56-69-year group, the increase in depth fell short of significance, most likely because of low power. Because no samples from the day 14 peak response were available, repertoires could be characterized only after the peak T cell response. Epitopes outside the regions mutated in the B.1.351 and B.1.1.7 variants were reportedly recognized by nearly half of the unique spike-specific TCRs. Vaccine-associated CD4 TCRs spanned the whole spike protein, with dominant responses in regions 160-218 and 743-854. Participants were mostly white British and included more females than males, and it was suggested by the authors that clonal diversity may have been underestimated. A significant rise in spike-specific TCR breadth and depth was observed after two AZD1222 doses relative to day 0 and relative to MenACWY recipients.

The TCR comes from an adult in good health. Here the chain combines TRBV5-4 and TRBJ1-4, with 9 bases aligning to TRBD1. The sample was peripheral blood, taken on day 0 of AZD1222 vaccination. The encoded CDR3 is CASSQDRGNEKLFF. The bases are TGTGCCAGCAGCCAGGACAGGGGTAATGAAAAACTGTTTTTT.